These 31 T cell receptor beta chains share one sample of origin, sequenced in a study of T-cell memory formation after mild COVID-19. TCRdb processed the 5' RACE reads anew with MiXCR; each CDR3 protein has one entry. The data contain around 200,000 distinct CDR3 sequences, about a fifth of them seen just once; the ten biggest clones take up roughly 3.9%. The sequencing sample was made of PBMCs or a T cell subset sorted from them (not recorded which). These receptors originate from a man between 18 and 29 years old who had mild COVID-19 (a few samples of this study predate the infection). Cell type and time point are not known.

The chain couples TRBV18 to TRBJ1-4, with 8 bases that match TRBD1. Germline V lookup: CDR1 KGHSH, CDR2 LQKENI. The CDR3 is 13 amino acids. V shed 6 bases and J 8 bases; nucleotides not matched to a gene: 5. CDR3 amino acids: CASSRQGNEKLFF. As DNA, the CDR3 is TGTGCCAGCTCTAGACAGGGGAACGAAAAACTGTTTTTT. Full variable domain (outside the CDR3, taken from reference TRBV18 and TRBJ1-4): NAGVMQNPRHLVRRRGQEARLRCSPMKGHSHVYWYRQLPEEGLKFMVYLQKENIIDESGMPKERFSAEFPKEGPSILRIQQVVRGDSAAYFCASSRQGNEKLFFGSGTQLSVL.

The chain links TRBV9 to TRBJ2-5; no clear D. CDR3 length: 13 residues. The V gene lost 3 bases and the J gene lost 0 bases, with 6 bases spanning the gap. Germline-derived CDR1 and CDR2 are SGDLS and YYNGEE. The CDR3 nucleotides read TGTGCCAGCAGCGCGAAGTACCAAGAGACCCAGTACTTC. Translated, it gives CASSAKYQETQYF. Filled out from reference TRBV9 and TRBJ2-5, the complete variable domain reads DSGVTQTPKHLITATGQRVTLRCSPRSGDLSVYWYQQSLDQGLQFLIQYYNGEERAKGNILERFSAQQFPDLHSELNLSSLELGDSALYFCASSAKYQETQYFGPGTRLLVL.

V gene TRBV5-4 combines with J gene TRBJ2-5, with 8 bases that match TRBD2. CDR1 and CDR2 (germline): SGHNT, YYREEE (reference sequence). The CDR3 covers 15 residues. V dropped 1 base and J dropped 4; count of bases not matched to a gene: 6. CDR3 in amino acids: CASSLPTGGVETQYF. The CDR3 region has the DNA TGTGCCAGCAGCTTGCCGACCGGGGGGGTAGAGACCCAGTACTTC. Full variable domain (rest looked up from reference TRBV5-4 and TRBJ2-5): ETGVTQSPTHLIKTRGQQVTLRCSSQSGHNTVSWYQQALGQGPQFIFQYYREEENGRGNFPPRFSGLQFPNYSSELNVNALELDDSALYLCASSLPTGGVETQYFGPGTRLLVL.

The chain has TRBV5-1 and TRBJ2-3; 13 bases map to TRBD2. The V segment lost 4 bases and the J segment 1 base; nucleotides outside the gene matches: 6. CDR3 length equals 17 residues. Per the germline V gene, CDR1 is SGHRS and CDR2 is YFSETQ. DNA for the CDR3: TGCGCCAGCAGCGGAGGGACTAGCGGGGAAGGCACAGATACGCAGTATTTT. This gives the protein CASSGGTSGEGTDTQYF.

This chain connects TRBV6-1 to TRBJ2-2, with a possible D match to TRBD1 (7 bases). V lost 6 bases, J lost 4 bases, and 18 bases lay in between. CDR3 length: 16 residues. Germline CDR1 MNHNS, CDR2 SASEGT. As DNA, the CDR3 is TGTGCCAGCAGGCCACGACAGGGAGCGGGCACCGGGGAGCTGTTTTTT. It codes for CASRPRQGAGTGELFF.

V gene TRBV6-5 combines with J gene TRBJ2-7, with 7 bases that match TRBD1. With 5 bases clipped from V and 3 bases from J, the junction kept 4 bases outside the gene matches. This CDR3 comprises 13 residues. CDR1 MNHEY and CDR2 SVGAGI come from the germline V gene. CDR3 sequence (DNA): TGTGCCAGCAGTAGGGGACAGAGCTACGAGCAGTACGTC. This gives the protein CASSRGQSYEQYV.

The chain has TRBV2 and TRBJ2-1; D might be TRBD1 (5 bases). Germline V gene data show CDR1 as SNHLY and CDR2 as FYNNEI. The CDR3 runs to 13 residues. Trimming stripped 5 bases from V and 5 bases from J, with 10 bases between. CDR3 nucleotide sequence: TGTGCCAGCAGTCCTGACAGCCACAATGAGCAGTTCTTC. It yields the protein CASSPDSHNEQFF.

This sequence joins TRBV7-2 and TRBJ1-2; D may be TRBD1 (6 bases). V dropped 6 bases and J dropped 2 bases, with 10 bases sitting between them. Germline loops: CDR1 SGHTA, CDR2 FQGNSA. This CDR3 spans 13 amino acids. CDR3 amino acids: CASRQGLNYGYTF. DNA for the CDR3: TGTGCCAGCAGACAGGGATTAAACTATGGCTACACCTTC.

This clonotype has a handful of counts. CDR3 in amino acids: CSARWGGNTIYF. DNA for the CDR3: TGCAGTGCTAGGTGGGGGGGAAACACCATATATTTT. The chain carries TRBV20-1 and TRBJ1-3; tentative D call: TRBD1 (5 bases). V dropped 3 bases and J dropped 4 bases, with 7 bases sitting between them. The CDR3 contains 12 residues. The V gene's germline CDR1 is DFQATT and CDR2 SNEGSKA (reference sequence).

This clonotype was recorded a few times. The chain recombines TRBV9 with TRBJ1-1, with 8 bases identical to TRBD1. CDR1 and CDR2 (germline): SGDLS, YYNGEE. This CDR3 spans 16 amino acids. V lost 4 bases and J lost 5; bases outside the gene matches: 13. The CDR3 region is CASSRLTGASGTEAFF. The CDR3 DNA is TGTGCCAGCAGCAGGCTGACAGGGGCATCGGGGACTGAAGCTTTCTTT.

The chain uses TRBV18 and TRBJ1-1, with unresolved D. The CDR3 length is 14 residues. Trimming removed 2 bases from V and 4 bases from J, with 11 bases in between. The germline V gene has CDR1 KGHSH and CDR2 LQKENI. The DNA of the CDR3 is TGTGCCAGCTCACCAATCTCTGATACCACTGAAGCTTTCTTT. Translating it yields CASSPISDTTEAFF.

CDR3 loop: CASSDDREQYV. CDR3 in DNA: TGTGCCAGCAGTGACGATCGCGAGCAGTACGTC. This sequence joins TRBV6-1 and TRBJ2-7; no reliable D call. CDR3 size: 11 residues. Deletions cut 3 bases from V and 6 bases from J, with 6 bases between. Germline V gives CDR1 MNHNS, CDR2 SASEGT.

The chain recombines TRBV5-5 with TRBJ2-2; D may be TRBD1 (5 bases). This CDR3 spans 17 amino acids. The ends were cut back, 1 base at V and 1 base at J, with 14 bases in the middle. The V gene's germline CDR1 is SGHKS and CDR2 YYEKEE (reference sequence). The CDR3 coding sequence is TGTGCCAGCAGCTTGTGGACACCCAGGCTGAACACCGGGGAGCTGTTTTTT. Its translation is CASSLWTPRLNTGELFF.

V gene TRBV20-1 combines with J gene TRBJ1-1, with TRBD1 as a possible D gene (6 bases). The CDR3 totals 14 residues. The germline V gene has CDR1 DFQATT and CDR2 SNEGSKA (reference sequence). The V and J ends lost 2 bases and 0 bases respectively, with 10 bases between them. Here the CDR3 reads CSARRGGLNTEAFF. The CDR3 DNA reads TGCAGTGCTAGAAGAGGGGGGCTGAACACTGAAGCTTTCTTT.

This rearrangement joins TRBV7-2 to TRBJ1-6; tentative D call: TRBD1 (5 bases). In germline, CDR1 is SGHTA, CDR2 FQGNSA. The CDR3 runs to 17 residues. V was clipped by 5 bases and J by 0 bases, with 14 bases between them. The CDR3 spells CASSPTAMSSYNSPLHF. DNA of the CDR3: TGTGCCAGCAGCCCGACAGCCATGAGCTCCTATAATTCACCCCTCCACTTT.

The CDR3 DNA reads as TGTGCCAGCAGCTTAGGAAAGCGGGCCACAGATACGCAGTATTTT. Translating gives CASSLGKRATDTQYF. V usage is TRBV7-2 and J usage is TRBJ2-3, with D maybe TRBD2 (6 bases). This CDR3 region has 15 residues. Germline V gives CDR1 SGHTA, CDR2 FQGNSA. Trimming pared 1 base from V and 2 bases from J, leaving 10 bases between.

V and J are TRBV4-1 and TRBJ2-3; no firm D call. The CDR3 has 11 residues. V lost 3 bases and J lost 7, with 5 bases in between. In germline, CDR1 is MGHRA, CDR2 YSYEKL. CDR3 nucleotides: TGCGCCAGCAGCCAGACGAATACGCAGTATTTT. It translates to CASSQTNTQYF.

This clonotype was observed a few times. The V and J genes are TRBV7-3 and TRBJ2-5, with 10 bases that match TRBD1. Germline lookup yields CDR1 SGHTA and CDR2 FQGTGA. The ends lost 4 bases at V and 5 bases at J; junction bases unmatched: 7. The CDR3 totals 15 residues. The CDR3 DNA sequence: TGTGCCAGCAGCTCCGGGACAGGGGTGCGGGAGACCCAGTACTTC. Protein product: CASSSGTGVRETQYF. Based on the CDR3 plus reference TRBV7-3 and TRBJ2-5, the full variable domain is GAGVSQTPSNKVTEKGKYVELRCDPISGHTALYWYRQSLGQGPEFLIYFQGTGAADDSGLPNDRFFAVRPEGSVSTLKIQRTERGDSAVYLCASSSGTGVRETQYFGPGTRLLVL.

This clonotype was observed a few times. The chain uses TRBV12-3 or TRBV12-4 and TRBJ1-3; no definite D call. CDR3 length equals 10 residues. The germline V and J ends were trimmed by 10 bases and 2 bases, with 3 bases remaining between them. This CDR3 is CATAGNTIYF. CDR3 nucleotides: TGTGCCACCGCTGGAAACACCATATATTTT.

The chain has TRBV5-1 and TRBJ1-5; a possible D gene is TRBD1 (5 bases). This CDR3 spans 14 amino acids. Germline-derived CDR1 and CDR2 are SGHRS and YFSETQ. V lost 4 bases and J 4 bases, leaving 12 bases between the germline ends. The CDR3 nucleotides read TGCGCCAGCAGCAGGGACGGATTTAATCAGCCCCAGCATTTT. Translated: CASSRDGFNQPQHF.

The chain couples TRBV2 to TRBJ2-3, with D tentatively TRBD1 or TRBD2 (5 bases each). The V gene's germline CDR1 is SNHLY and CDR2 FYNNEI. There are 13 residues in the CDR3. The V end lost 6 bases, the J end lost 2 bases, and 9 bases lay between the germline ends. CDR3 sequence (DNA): TGTGCCAGCAGGGACGGGGCCACAGATACGCAGTATTTT. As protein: CASRDGATDTQYF.

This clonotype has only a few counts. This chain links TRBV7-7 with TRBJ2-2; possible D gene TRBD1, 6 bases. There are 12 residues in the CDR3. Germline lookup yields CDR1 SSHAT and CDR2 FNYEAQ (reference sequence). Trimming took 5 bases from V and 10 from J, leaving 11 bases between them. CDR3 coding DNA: TGTGCCAGCAGCGTACAGGGTTTGGAGCTGTTTTTT. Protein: CASSVQGLELFF.

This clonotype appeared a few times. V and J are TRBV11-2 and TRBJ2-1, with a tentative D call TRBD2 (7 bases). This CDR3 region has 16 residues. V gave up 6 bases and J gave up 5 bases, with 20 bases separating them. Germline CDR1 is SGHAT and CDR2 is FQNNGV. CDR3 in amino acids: CASSTPRGARNNEQFF. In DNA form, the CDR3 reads TGTGCCAGCAGTACCCCTCGGGGGGCCAGGAACAATGAGCAGTTCTTC.

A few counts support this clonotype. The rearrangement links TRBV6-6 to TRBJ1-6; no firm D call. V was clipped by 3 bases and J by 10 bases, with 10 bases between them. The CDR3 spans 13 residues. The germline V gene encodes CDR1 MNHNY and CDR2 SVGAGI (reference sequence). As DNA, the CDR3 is TGTGCCAGCAGTTATTCGTCGGGGTCACCCCTCCACTTT. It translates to CASSYSSGSPLHF.

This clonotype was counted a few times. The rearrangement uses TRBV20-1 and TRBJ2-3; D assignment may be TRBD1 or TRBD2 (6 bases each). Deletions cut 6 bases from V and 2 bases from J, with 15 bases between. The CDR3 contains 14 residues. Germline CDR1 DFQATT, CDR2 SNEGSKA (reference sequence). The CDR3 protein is CSAVTGALTDTQYF. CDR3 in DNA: TGCAGTGCCGTAACGGGGGCCCTCACAGATACGCAGTATTTT.

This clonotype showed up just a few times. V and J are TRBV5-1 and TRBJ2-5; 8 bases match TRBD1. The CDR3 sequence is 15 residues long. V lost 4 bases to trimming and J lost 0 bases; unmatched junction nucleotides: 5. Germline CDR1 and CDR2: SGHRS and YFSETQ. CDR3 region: CASSRQGRYQETQYF. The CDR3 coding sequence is TGCGCCAGCAGCCGACAGGGGAGATACCAAGAGACCCAGTACTTC.

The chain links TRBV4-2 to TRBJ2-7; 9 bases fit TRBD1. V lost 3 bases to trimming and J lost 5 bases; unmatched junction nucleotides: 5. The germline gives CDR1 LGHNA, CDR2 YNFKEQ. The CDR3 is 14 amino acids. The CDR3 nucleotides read TGTGCCAGCAGCCACCGGGACAGGGCAAACGAGCAGTACTTC. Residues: CASSHRDRANEQYF.

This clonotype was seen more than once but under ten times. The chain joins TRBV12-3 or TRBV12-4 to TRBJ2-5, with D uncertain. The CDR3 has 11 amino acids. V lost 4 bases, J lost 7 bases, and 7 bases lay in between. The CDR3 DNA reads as TGTGCCAGCAGTTCTATCGGGACCCAGTACTTC. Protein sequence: CASSSIGTQYF.

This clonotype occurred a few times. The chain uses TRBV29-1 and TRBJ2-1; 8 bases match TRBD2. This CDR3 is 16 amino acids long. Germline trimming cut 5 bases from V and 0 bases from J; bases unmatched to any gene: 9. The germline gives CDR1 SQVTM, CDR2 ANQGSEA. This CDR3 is CSVSGGTISSYNEQFF. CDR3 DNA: TGCAGCGTTAGCGGGGGAACGATTAGCTCCTACAATGAGCAGTTCTTC.

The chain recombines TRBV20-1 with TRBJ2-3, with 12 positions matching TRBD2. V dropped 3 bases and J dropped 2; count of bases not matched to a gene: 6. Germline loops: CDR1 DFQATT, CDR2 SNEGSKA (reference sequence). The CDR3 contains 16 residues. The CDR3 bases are TGCAGTGCTAGGGCTAGACTAGCGGGGGCCACAGATACGCAGTATTTT. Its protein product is CSARARLAGATDTQYF.

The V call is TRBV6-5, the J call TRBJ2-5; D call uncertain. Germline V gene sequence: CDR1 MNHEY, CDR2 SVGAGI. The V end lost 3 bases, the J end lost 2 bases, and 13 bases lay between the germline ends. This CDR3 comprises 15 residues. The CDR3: CASSYSGEQQETQYF. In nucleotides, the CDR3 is TGTGCCAGCAGTTATTCTGGAGAACAGCAAGAGACCCAGTACTTC.